The 29 T cell receptor beta chains below come from one sample, sequenced in a study of vaccination and CD4 T cells after COVID-19. Regarding treatment: 10-day PBMC culture with coronavirus spike peptide pools or control peptides (ViraFEST assay). The Oncomine TCR Beta short-read assay was what sequenced the DNA obtained from cultured CD4+ T cells. TCRdb ran MiXCR on the PCR reads and lists one entry per CDR3 protein. The sample carries some 21,000 distinct CDR3 sequences, approximately 51% recorded once. No antigen is known for these receptors. The sequenced sample was CD4+ T cells from blood, cultured in vitro. The receptors stem from a human donor who had recovered from COVID-19.

V usage is TRBV19 and J usage is TRBJ2-1; 11 nucleotides agree with TRBD2. Looked up from germline, CDR1 is LNHDA and CDR2 is SQIVND (reference sequence). This CDR3 comprises 14 residues. J lost 5 bases, V lost 7 bases, and 4 bases had no gene match. CDR3 region: CASKGLAVDNEQFF. CDR3 bases: TGTGCCAGTAAGGGACTAGCGGTTGACAATGAGCAGTTCTTC.

The chain carries TRBV7-8 and TRBJ2-4; the D is unclear. V was pared by 0 bases and J by 0 bases, with 15 bases between. The CDR3 has 18 residues. From germline, CDR1 is SGHVS and CDR2 FQNEAQ. The CDR3 DNA is TGTGCCAGCAGCTTAGCCTACTTGGGATCGCTAGCCAAAAACATTCAGTACTTC. Translating gives CASSLAYLGSLAKNIQYF.

CDR3 region: CASSIGLAGLWSYEQYF. The DNA for the CDR3 is TGTGCCAGCAGCATCGGACTAGCGGGCCTATGGTCCTACGAGCAGTACTTC. V is TRBV6-1 and J is TRBJ2-7, with 11 bases fitting TRBD2. Germline V gene data show CDR1 as MNHNS and CDR2 as SASEGT. J lost 1 base, V lost 6 bases, and 11 bases had no gene match. CDR3 size: 17 residues.

V and J are TRBV19 and TRBJ2-3, with 13 bases identical to TRBD2. The germline CDR1 and CDR2 sequences are LNHDA and SQIVND (reference sequence). Germline trimming cut 5 bases from V and 2 bases from J; bases unmatched to any gene: 7. The CDR3 contains 17 residues. The CDR3 here is CASSLSGLAGSTDTQYF. The CDR3 DNA reads as TGTGCCAGTAGTCTATCGGGACTAGCGGGATCCACAGATACGCAGTATTTT.

This chain joins TRBV28 and TRBJ2-2, with 7 bases matching TRBD1. J lost 0 bases, V lost 4 bases, and 8 bases had no gene match. Germline lookup yields CDR1 MDHEN and CDR2 SYDVKM. CDR3 size: 17 residues. The CDR3 DNA reads TGTGCCAGCAGTTGGGGTGACAGGGCCTCGAACACCGGGGAGCTGTTTTTT. This encodes CASSWGDRASNTGELFF.

Here the CDR3 reads CASSDYVNTDTQYF. CDR3 coding DNA: TGTGCCAGCAGTGACTATGTGAACACAGATACGCAGTATTTT. The gene calls are TRBV2 and TRBJ2-3; D call uncertain. From germline, CDR1 is SNHLY and CDR2 FYNNEI. V was pared by 3 bases and J by 2 bases, with 9 bases between. CDR3 size: 14 residues.

This clonotype was seen more than once but under ten times. This chain connects TRBV6-1 to TRBJ1-2, with 9 bases matching TRBD1. This CDR3 spans 14 amino acids. The germline gives CDR1 MNHNS, CDR2 SASEGT. V lost 6 bases and J lost 6; bases outside the gene matches: 8. CDR3 nucleotide sequence: TGTGCCAGCAGAGACACAGGGGGCTTTGATGGCTACACCTTC. Amino acids: CASRDTGGFDGYTF.

There are a few counts of this clonotype. The chain joins TRBV29-1 to TRBJ2-6; D tentatively reads TRBD1 or TRBD2 (5 bases each). CDR1 is SQVTM and CDR2 is ANQGSEA in the germline V gene. V shed 4 bases and J shed 0 bases, with 19 bases lying between them. This CDR3 contains 18 residues. CDR3 protein: CSVVIRDRLFSGANVLTF. CDR3 coding DNA: TGCAGCGTTGTGATCCGGGACCGCCTCTTCTCTGGGGCCAACGTCCTGACTTTC.

This rearrangement joins TRBV6-2 or TRBV6-3 to TRBJ1-6; 7 positions agree with TRBD1. The CDR3 contains 18 residues. J lost 4 bases, V lost 5 bases, and 14 bases had no gene match. The V gene's germline CDR1 is MNHEY and CDR2 SVGEGT. The CDR3 DNA reads TGTGCCAGCAGTCCCAGTCCCCGCCGACAGGGATATAATTCACCCCTCCACTTT. It encodes CASSPSPRRQGYNSPLHF.

The chain recombines TRBV7-9 with TRBJ1-1; D uncertain. This CDR3 comprises 17 residues. The germline V gene has CDR1 SEHNR and CDR2 FQNEAQ (reference sequence). V was pared by 1 base and J by 1 base, with 16 bases between. As DNA, the CDR3 is TGTGCCAGCAGCTTAGGCGGTGTTGGGCACAGGAACACTGAAGCTTTCTTT. Translating gives CASSLGGVGHRNTEAFF.

V gene TRBV3-1 combines with J gene TRBJ2-7; TRBD1 aligns across 7 bases. J was trimmed by 2 bases and V by 4 bases; bases with no gene match: 5. The length of the CDR3 is 14 residues. Looked up from germline, CDR1 is LGHDT and CDR2 is YNNKEL (reference sequence). CDR3 DNA sequence: TGTGCCAGCAGCCCCGGGACAGATACCTACGAGCAGTACTTC. It codes for CASSPGTDTYEQYF.

The chain combines TRBV7-3 with TRBJ1-1, with 7 bases that match TRBD1. V dropped 3 bases and J dropped 1; count of bases not matched to a gene: 5. This CDR3 is 15 amino acids long. CDR1 is SGHTA, CDR2 FQGTGA, per germline. CDR3 residues: CASSLAGGTNTEAFF. CDR3 DNA: TGTGCCAGCAGCTTGGCAGGGGGAACGAACACTGAAGCTTTCTTT.

The chain couples TRBV6-2 or TRBV6-3 to TRBJ1-1, with TRBD1 as a possible D gene (5 bases). Per germline, CDR1 MNHEY and CDR2 SVGEGT. The CDR3 has 14 residues. With 8 bases removed from V and 4 bases from J, the gap between germline ends came to 17 bases. The CDR3 sequence is CASREQGGRTEAFF. CDR3 coding DNA: TGTGCCAGCCGCGAGCAGGGAGGCCGCACTGAAGCTTTCTTT.

The sample holds one count of this clonotype. The chain is built from TRBV27 and TRBJ2-3; tentatively, D is TRBD1 (6 bases). V was trimmed by 7 bases and J by 0 bases, leaving 11 bases between them. This CDR3 has 14 amino acids. CDR1 is MNHEY and CDR2 is SMNVEV in the germline V gene (reference sequence). This CDR3 is CASMVQGSTDTQYF. CDR3 in DNA: TGTGCCAGCATGGTACAGGGAAGCACAGATACGCAGTATTTT.

Note on this clonotype: A read error may produce the germline difference seen at one junction end. The chain recombines TRBV24-1 with TRBJ2-3; D possibly corresponds to TRBD2 (6 bases). The germline V gene encodes CDR1 KGHDR and CDR2 SFDVKD. The CDR3 has 13 residues. CDR3 amino acids: CATSEDSGDTLYF. The DNA for the CDR3 is TGTGCCACCAGTGAGGATAGCGGAGATACGCTGTATTTT.

The chain links TRBV11-2 to TRBJ2-1, with D uncertain. The length of the CDR3 is 14 residues. CDR1 is SGHAT, CDR2 FQNNGV, per germline. The V and J ends lost 5 bases and 0 bases respectively, with 8 bases between them. The CDR3 DNA follows: TGTGCCAGCAGCCCCCTTCGCTCCTACAATGAGCAGTTCTTC. Its protein is CASSPLRSYNEQFF. The full variable domain, in which reference TRBV11-2 and TRBJ2-1 provide the parts outside the CDR3, is EAGVAQSPRYKIIEKRQSVAFWCNPISGHATLYWYQQILGQGPKLLIQFQNNGVVDDSQLPKDRFSAERLKGVDSTLKIQPAKLEDSAVYLCASSPLRSYNEQFFGPGTRLTVL.

The V and J genes are TRBV2 and TRBJ1-1; possible D gene TRBD1, 5 bases. Germline CDR1 is SNHLY and CDR2 is FYNNEI. V was cut by 3 bases and J by 6 bases, with 14 bases left in between. The CDR3 is 14 amino acids. The CDR3 nucleotides are TGTGCCAGCAGTGAGGGGGTGGGGACCTCTGAAGCTTTCTTT. Protein: CASSEGVGTSEAFF.

The chain combines TRBV24-1 with TRBJ2-3; 9 bases are shared with TRBD2. This CDR3 spans 16 amino acids. Germline V lookup: CDR1 KGHDR, CDR2 SFDVKD. J lost 1 base, V lost 2 bases, and 3 bases had no gene match. The CDR3 spells CATSDSVAGGTDTQYF. The CDR3 DNA follows: TGTGCCACCAGTGATTCAGTAGCGGGAGGCACAGATACGCAGTATTTT.

The chain employs TRBV20-1 and TRBJ2-7; TRBD2 agrees at 7 bases. The CDR3 loop spans 13 amino acids. CDR1 is DFQATT and CDR2 is SNEGSKA in the germline V gene (reference sequence). Trimming took 5 bases from V and 7 from J; bases not matched to a gene: 11. The CDR3 sequence is CSAAGGTSVEQYF. CDR3 DNA sequence: TGCAGTGCTGCCGGGGGAACTAGCGTTGAGCAGTACTTC.

There are a few counts of this clonotype. The chain joins TRBV7-9 to TRBJ1-2, with 7 bases lining up with TRBD1. The CDR3 consists of 15 residues. Trimming removed 5 bases from V and 3 bases from J; junction bases left unmatched: 9. The V gene's germline CDR1 is SEHNR and CDR2 FQNEAQ (reference sequence). In nucleotides, the CDR3 is TGTGCCAGCAGCGGTCGGGACAGAGGAGACTATGGCTACACCTTC. Translated, it gives CASSGRDRGDYGYTF.

Remarks on this clonotype: The junction departs from germline at one end; a sequencing error may be responsible. The chain recombines TRBV15 with TRBJ1-2; 7 nucleotides align to TRBD1. This CDR3 contains 17 residues. Germline CDR1 reads LNHNV; CDR2 reads YYDKDF (reference sequence). The CDR3: CAASRGTDTSWAYGYTF. Written as DNA, the CDR3 is TGTGCCGCCAGCAGGGGGACAGATACTTCTTGGGCCTATGGCTACACCTTC.

This clonotype has a handful of counts. V is TRBV21-1 and J is TRBJ1-2; TRBD1, the table's D call, lacks a check against the DNA. TRBV21-1 is given as a pseudogene. The CDR3 covers 15 residues. The CDR3 spells CASSKSRQGAPGYTF. CDR3 nucleotide sequence: TGTGCCAGCAGCAAAAGTCGACAGGGGGCGCCTGGCTACACCTTC.

In its sample, this clonotype was seen a few times. The chain has TRBV5-4 and TRBJ1-5; 7 bases match TRBD1. From germline, CDR1 is SGHNT and CDR2 YYREEE (reference sequence). The V segment lost 0 bases and the J segment 7 bases; nucleotides outside the gene matches: 7. The CDR3 is 15 amino acids. CDR3 region: CASSLDRGEVQPQHF. CDR3 bases: TGTGCCAGCAGCTTGGACAGGGGAGAGGTACAGCCCCAGCATTTT. Variable domain in full (rest from reference TRBV5-4 and TRBJ1-5): ETGVTQSPTHLIKTRGQQVTLRCSSQSGHNTVSWYQQALGQGPQFIFQYYREEENGRGNFPPRFSGLQFPNYSSELNVNALELDDSALYLCASSLDRGEVQPQHFGDGTRLSIL.

The rearrangement uses TRBV19 and TRBJ1-2; no reliable D call. The germline V gene has CDR1 LNHDA and CDR2 SQIVND (reference sequence). The CDR3 is 12 amino acids. With 2 bases removed from V and 3 bases from J, the gap between germline ends came to 4 bases. In DNA form, the CDR3 reads TGTGCCAGTAGTATAAGTGACTATGGCTACACCTTC. It is translated as CASSISDYGYTF.

This chain's CDR3 is CASSLEPPQISNEKLFF. The CDR3, as DNA: TGTGCCAGCAGTTTGGAGCCACCCCAGATCTCTAATGAAAAACTGTTTTTT. The chain links TRBV27 to TRBJ1-4; D unclear. Germline CDR1 MNHEY, CDR2 SMNVEV (reference sequence). The germline V and J ends were trimmed by 3 bases and 3 bases, with 17 bases remaining between them. The CDR3 is made up of 17 amino acids.

The chain employs TRBV4-3 and TRBJ2-1; D might be TRBD2 (6 bases). Trimming cost V 0 bases and J 6 bases, with 6 bases left between them. The CDR3 length is 13 residues. In germline, CDR1 is LGHNA, CDR2 YSLEER. CDR3 in amino acids: CASSQEGGNEQFF. The CDR3 DNA reads as TGCGCCAGCAGCCAAGAGGGGGGCAATGAGCAGTTCTTC.

V usage is TRBV6-1 and J usage is TRBJ1-2, with 9 bases that match TRBD1. The CDR3 contains 14 residues. J gave up 6 bases and V 2 bases, and 4 bases lay outside the gene matches. Germline V gene lookup returns CDR1 MNHNS and CDR2 SASEGT. CDR3 sequence: CASSEQQGADGYTF. Here the CDR3 DNA reads TGTGCCAGCAGTGAACAACAGGGGGCGGATGGCTACACCTTC.

The chain combines TRBV7-2 with TRBJ2-1; 13 nucleotides align to TRBD2. CDR1 and CDR2 (germline): SGHTA, FQGNSA. V was pared by 2 bases and J by 6 bases, with 4 bases of the junction left unmatched. The CDR3 runs 16 residues. DNA for the CDR3: TGTGCCAGCAGCTTATGGACTAGCGGGAGTTTCAATGAGCAGTTCTTC. Protein: CASSLWTSGSFNEQFF.

The V and J genes are TRBV6-5 and TRBJ2-7, with D perhaps being TRBD1 or TRBD2 (5 bases each). The CDR3 covers 19 residues. The germline CDR1 and CDR2 sequences are MNHEY and SVGAGI. V gave up 0 bases and J gave up 4 bases, with 25 bases separating them. The CDR3 region is CASSYSARGSTSIRYEQYF. For the CDR3, the DNA is TGTGCCAGCAGTTACTCCGCCCGGGGCAGCACGTCAATCCGGTACGAGCAGTACTTC.